One and the same sample provided the 27 T cell receptor beta chains below, sequenced in a study of T-cell reconstitution after alpha-beta-depleted transplantation in children. Researchers prepared the TCRbeta library using unique molecular identifiers, the study reports. TCRdb itself ran the PCR reads through MiXCR, one entry per CDR3 protein. This sample has around 800,000 distinct CDR3 sequences, with 15% to 20% found just once. The starting material was PBMCs, mostly from graft donor cells, obtained 360 days after TCRalphabeta/CD19-depleted stem cell transplant. The receptors were sampled from a male patient aged 10 to 17 who had a stem cell transplant for acute lymphoblastic leukemia, so the T cells may come from the graft donor.

V gene TRBV12-3 or TRBV12-4 combines with J gene TRBJ2-5, with TRBD1 matching 11 bases. V shed 5 bases and J 4 bases; nucleotides not matched to a gene: 0. This CDR3 is built from 13 residues. The chain's CDR3 is CASSGTGGETQYF. As DNA, the CDR3 is TGTGCCAGCAGTGGGACAGGGGGAGAGACCCAGTACTTC.

The rearrangement uses TRBV3-1 and TRBJ2-3, with TRBD2 identical over 10 bases. The trim removed 0 bases at V and 1 base at J, leaving 4 bases unmatched. Germline V gene lookup returns CDR1 LGHDT and CDR2 YNNKEL (reference sequence). The CDR3 totals 17 residues. CDR3 sequence (DNA): TGTGCCAGCAGCCAAGATCGCAGCGGGAGGGGCACAGATACGCAGTATTTT. Protein product: CASSQDRSGRGTDTQYF.

The chain is built from TRBV20-1 and TRBJ1-3; no firm D call. Trimming shortened V by 3 bases and J by 4 bases, and 7 bases separated the two germline ends. Germline CDR1 and CDR2: DFQATT and SNEGSKA (reference sequence). This CDR3 is built from 12 residues. CDR3 sequence: CSASVQGNTIYF. CDR3 in DNA: TGCAGTGCTAGTGTTCAGGGAAACACCATATATTTT.

This chain joins TRBV29-1 and TRBJ1-1; D might be TRBD1 (6 bases). Trimming stripped 1 base from V and 0 bases from J, with 12 bases between. This CDR3 comprises 15 residues. CDR1 is SQVTM and CDR2 is ANQGSEA in the germline V gene. The CDR3 DNA reads as TGCAGCGTTGAAGTTTCCGGGACAATGAACACTGAAGCTTTCTTT. It yields the protein CSVEVSGTMNTEAFF.

The J gene is TRBJ2-5, the V gene TRBV20-1, with D possibly called TRBD1 or TRBD2 (5 bases each). This CDR3 is 13 amino acids long. V lost 2 bases to trimming and J lost 1 base, with 8 bases between them. Germline V gene lookup returns CDR1 DFQATT and CDR2 SNEGSKA (reference sequence). CDR3: CSARRDPQETQYF. The CDR3 DNA reads TGCAGTGCTAGAAGGGACCCCCAAGAGACCCAGTACTTC.

This clonotype was counted between two and nine times. The V gene is TRBV4-1, the J gene TRBJ2-1; the D gene is possibly TRBD2 (6 bases). This CDR3 contains 17 residues. The germline V and J ends were trimmed by 1 base and 1 base, with 14 bases remaining between them. CDR1 and CDR2 from the germline V gene are MGHRA and YSYEKL. The CDR3 sequence: CASSQGTAGFSYNEQFF. Here the CDR3 DNA reads TGCGCCAGCAGCCAAGGGACGGCGGGGTTTTCCTACAATGAGCAGTTCTTC.

This clonotype was seen repeatedly, ten times or more. The chain combines TRBV10-3 with TRBJ1-2; D possibly corresponds to TRBD1 (6 bases). CDR3 length equals 15 residues. CDR1 and CDR2 from the germline V gene are ENHRY and SYGVKD. Between the trimmed V and J ends, which lost 8 bases and 2 bases, there was a span of 18 bases. As DNA, the CDR3 is TGTGCCATCGCTACCCGGTGGGGGGCGAACTATGGCTACACCTTC. Translation: CAIATRWGANYGYTF.

The chain couples TRBV15 to TRBJ1-2; D gene uncertain. The V gene's germline CDR1 is LNHNV and CDR2 YYDKDF (reference sequence). The CDR3 totals 14 residues. V dropped 5 bases and J dropped 8 bases, with 18 bases sitting between them. CDR3: CATSLLGLMGGYTF. The CDR3 DNA reads as TGTGCCACCAGCCTCCTGGGCCTCATGGGGGGCTACACCTTC.

DNA of the CDR3: TGTGCCAGCAGCTTAGATCTCTTAATTTATGAGCAGTTCTTC. It is translated as CASSLDLLIYEQFF. This chain connects TRBV11-2 to TRBJ2-1; D unclear. V was pared by 0 bases and J by 8 bases, with 11 bases between. Germline V gene sequence: CDR1 SGHAT, CDR2 FQNNGV. This CDR3 comprises 14 residues. Full variable domain (rest looked up from reference TRBV11-2 and TRBJ2-1): EAGVAQSPRYKIIEKRQSVAFWCNPISGHATLYWYQQILGQGPKLLIQFQNNGVVDDSQLPKDRFSAERLKGVDSTLKIQPAKLEDSAVYLCASSLDLLIYEQFFGPGTRLTVL.

This chain joins TRBV7-2 and TRBJ2-7; 7 bases fit TRBD1. The CDR3 has 14 residues. With V trimmed by 5 bases and J by 3 bases, 7 bases remained unmatched. The germline CDR1 and CDR2 sequences are SGHTA and FQGNSA. CDR3 loop: CASSRRQGFYEQYF. CDR3 nucleotide sequence: TGTGCCAGCAGCCGGCGACAGGGATTCTACGAGCAGTACTTC.

The V call is TRBV7-7, the J call TRBJ2-5; 7 bases fit TRBD2. The CDR3 length is 16 residues. Germline CDR1 is SSHAT and CDR2 is FNYEAQ (reference sequence). V trimming: 0 bases; J trimming: 7 bases; junction bases outside the gene matches: 11. Written as DNA, the CDR3 is TGTGCCAGCAGCTTAGCGGCTAGCGGACGGTTCCGGACCCAGTACTTC. Encoded protein: CASSLAASGRFRTQYF.

This clonotype was seen only a few times. The chain recombines TRBV7-8 with TRBJ1-2, with D possibly matching TRBD1 (5 bases). V was pared by 3 bases and J by 2 bases, with 10 bases between. The CDR3 runs 14 residues. Germline loops: CDR1 SGHVS, CDR2 FQNEAQ. Written as DNA, the CDR3 is TGTGCCAGCAGCTTTCGCTCAGGGAACTATGGCTACACCTTC. Residues: CASSFRSGNYGYTF.

This clonotype was seen a few times. The gene calls are TRBV20-1 and TRBJ2-7; possible D gene TRBD2, 5 bases. V dropped 5 bases and J dropped 5 bases, with 13 bases sitting between them. This CDR3 has 12 amino acids. The germline gives CDR1 DFQATT, CDR2 SNEGSKA (reference sequence). The CDR3 is CSAHRGTDEQYF. The CDR3 DNA reads TGCAGTGCTCACCGGGGTACCGACGAGCAGTACTTC.

This sequence joins TRBV12-3 or TRBV12-4 and TRBJ1-4; D perhaps matches TRBD1 (5 bases). Trimming removed 6 bases at V and 8 bases at J, with 19 bases between. The CDR3 totals 15 residues. CDR3: CASRPPGAVGEKLFF. The CDR3 nucleotides read TGTGCCAGCAGGCCGCCCGGGGCAGTAGGGGAAAAACTGTTTTTT.

This clonotype occurred many times. CDR3 residues: CASSSRGYGYTF. The CDR3 DNA reads as TGTGCCAGCAGTTCCAGGGGCTATGGCTACACCTTC. The rearrangement joins TRBV12-3 or TRBV12-4 to TRBJ1-2, with a possible D match to TRBD1 (6 bases). The V end was cut by 4 bases, the J end by 4 bases, with 7 bases between. The CDR3 length is 12 residues.

The chain uses TRBV3-1 and TRBJ2-7; D unclear. The CDR3 totals 14 residues. V was clipped by 4 bases and J by 0 bases, with 10 bases between them. Germline CDR1 reads LGHDT; CDR2 reads YNNKEL (reference sequence). The CDR3 DNA reads TGTGCCAGCAGCCCCCTAGATTTCTCCTACGAGCAGTACTTC. It translates to CASSPLDFSYEQYF.

V gene TRBV11-2 combines with J gene TRBJ1-1; D call uncertain. CDR1 and CDR2 from the germline V gene are SGHAT and FQNNGV. V was shortened by 5 bases and J by 1 base, with 11 bases between the two germline ends. The CDR3 has 14 residues. CDR3: CASSRGPKNTEAFF. DNA of the CDR3: TGTGCCAGCAGCCGAGGCCCAAAGAACACTGAAGCTTTCTTT.

This clonotype has more than one count but fewer than ten. The chain links TRBV7-6 to TRBJ2-7; 7 nucleotides agree with TRBD2. With V trimmed by 5 bases and J by 2 bases, 6 bases remained unmatched. Per the germline V gene, CDR1 is SGHVS and CDR2 is FNYEAQ. The CDR3 contains 14 residues. CDR3 nucleotide sequence: TGTGCCAGCAGCCCCAGCGGGAACGCCTACGAGCAGTACTTC. Amino acid sequence: CASSPSGNAYEQYF.

This chain uses TRBV5-5 with TRBJ2-5; a possible D gene is TRBD1 (5 bases). V gave up 3 bases and J gave up 1 base, with 10 bases separating them. CDR3 size: 14 residues. Germline CDR1 is SGHKS and CDR2 is YYEKEE (reference sequence). CDR3 loop: CASSSQAFQETQYF. DNA of the CDR3: TGTGCCAGCAGCTCACAGGCGTTCCAAGAGACCCAGTACTTC.

The chain couples TRBV5-1 to TRBJ2-7; D gene uncertain. V lost 0 bases and J 5 bases, leaving 9 bases between the germline ends. This CDR3 has 13 residues. Germline CDR1 is SGHRS and CDR2 is YFSETQ. The CDR3 sequence is CASSLVVGHEQYF. The CDR3, as DNA: TGCGCCAGCAGCTTGGTTGTTGGGCACGAGCAGTACTTC.

The rearrangement links TRBV29-1 to TRBJ2-3; D is ambiguous. In germline, CDR1 is SQVTM, CDR2 ANQGSEA. The ends were cut back, 5 bases at V and 3 bases at J, with 15 bases in the middle. The CDR3 covers 14 residues. Here the CDR3 DNA reads TGCAGCGTTAAGGAAAACGGCTTAACAGATACGCAGTATTTT. Translating gives CSVKENGLTDTQYF.

This sequence joins TRBV10-3 and TRBJ2-1; 9 bases align to TRBD1. With 1 base clipped from V and 7 bases from J, the junction kept 5 bases outside the gene matches. Germline-derived CDR1 and CDR2 are ENHRY and SYGVKD. The CDR3 covers 15 residues. CDR3 protein: CAISEFGTGKNEQFF. DNA of the CDR3: TGTGCCATCAGTGAGTTTGGGACAGGGAAGAATGAGCAGTTCTTC.

The V and J genes are TRBV10-3 and TRBJ2-5, with D tentatively TRBD1 (6 bases). V was trimmed by 2 bases and J by 5 bases, leaving 18 bases between them. Germline CDR1 and CDR2: ENHRY and SYGVKD. There are 16 residues in the CDR3. The CDR3 DNA follows: TGTGCCATCAGTGAGCGCCAGGGGCGAGGTGGGGAGACCCAGTACTTC. Encoded protein: CAISERQGRGGETQYF.

This chain links TRBV5-1 with TRBJ2-7; D may be TRBD1 (5 bases). Germline assignment: CDR1 SGHRS and CDR2 YFSETQ. This CDR3 region has 13 residues. Trimming pared 1 base from V and 3 bases from J, leaving 8 bases between. The CDR3 DNA reads as TGCGCCAGCAGCTTGATCGACAGCTACGAGCAGTACTTC. Translation gives CASSLIDSYEQYF.

The chain has TRBV25-1 and TRBJ2-1; no firm D call. The CDR3 sequence is 15 residues long. The germline CDR1 and CDR2 sequences are MGHDK and SYGVNS. V dropped 1 base and J dropped 4 bases, with 11 bases sitting between them. CDR3: CASSEFGSDYNEQFF. The CDR3 DNA follows: TGTGCCAGCAGTGAATTCGGGTCAGATTACAATGAGCAGTTCTTC.

The chain is built from TRBV21-1 and TRBJ1-1; TRBD1 was called by the table and not checked on the DNA. TRBV21-1 is deemed a pseudogene. CDR3 length: 17 amino acids. The CDR3 region has the DNA TGTGCCAGCAGCTCCCGGGACAGGGGGGCCCTGAACACTGAAGCTTTCTTT. Its protein product is CASSSRDRGALNTEAFF.

This clonotype was seen only a few times. The chain has TRBV6-1 and TRBJ2-1, with 12 bases that match TRBD2. V lost 6 bases, J lost 9 bases, and 6 bases stayed unmatched. Germline values: CDR1 MNHNS, CDR2 SASEGT. This CDR3 region has 14 residues. The CDR3 region is CASRASGREGEQFF. For the CDR3, the DNA is TGTGCCAGCAGGGCTAGCGGGAGGGAAGGTGAGCAGTTCTTC.